This TCR beta chain was sequenced in a study of T cell responses to AZD1222 COVID-19 vaccine. Germline V gene lookup returns CDR1 MDHEN and CDR2 SYDVKM. V was trimmed by 7 bases and J by 3 bases, leaving 13 bases between them. There are 13 residues in the CDR3. Sequenced by immunoSEQ multiplex PCR; TCRdb stores in-frame clones only, minus some. The repertoire has tens of thousands of clones, 70% to 85% of them found once; the top ten carry roughly 22%. This receptor was obtained from an adult in good health. The chain recombines TRBV28 with TRBJ2-7, with D perhaps TRBD1 (6 bases). The input for sequencing was peripheral blood, taken on day 0 of MenACWY control vaccination. CDR3 nucleotides: TGTGCCAGCAAACAGATAGGGGGCTACGAGCAGTACTTC. Protein sequence: CASKQIGGYEQYF.